This is a list of T cell receptor beta chains from one sample in a study of OX40 agonist ivuxolimab in advanced cancers. TCRdb's table, derived via immunoSEQ multiplex PCR, lists solely in-frame clones and lacks some. The sample has tens of thousands of clones; approximately 90% are singletons. The starting material was CD4+ or CD8+ T cells sorted from blood, obtained in a trial of the OX40 agonist ivuxolimab. The receptors originated from an adult with an advanced solid tumor such as melanoma, head and neck, liver or kidney cancer. Each CDR3 is given with its conserved first and last residue. The D gene is left open where the match is weak. The size field is filled for only some rows; it gives once, few, many or a size class.

CDR3: CATSRGTLSSYEQYF
DNA: TGTGCCACCAGCAGAGGGACACTCAGCTCCTACGAGCAGTACTTC
length: 15
J: TRBJ2-7
V: TRBV15
size: -
D: -

CDR3: CASSLNSPLHF
DNA: TGTGCCAGCAGTCTCAATTCACCCCTCCACTTT
length: 11
J: TRBJ1-6
V: TRBV28
size: -
D: -

CDR3: CASSRTLGVTEAFF
DNA: TGTGCCAGCAGTCGAACACTGGGGGTCACTGAAGCTTTCTTT
length: 14
J: TRBJ1-1
V: TRBV6-5
size: -
D: -

CDR3: CASKGAADTQYF
DNA: TGTGCCAGCAAGGGAGCGGCAGATACGCAGTATTTT
length: 12
J: TRBJ2-3
V: TRBV6-5
size: once
D: -

CDR3: CASSLIEMNTEAFF
DNA: TGCGCCAGCAGCTTGATAGAAATGAACACTGAAGCTTTCTTT
length: 14
J: TRBJ1-1
V: TRBV5-1
size: once
D: -

CDR3: CASSQTLMGNTGELFF
DNA: TGCGCCAGCAGCCAGACCCTCATGGGTAACACCGGGGAGCTGTTTTTT
length: 16
J: TRBJ2-2
V: TRBV5-1
size: -
D: -

CDR3: CASSSGGGGDYGYTF
DNA: TGTGCCAGCAGCTCCGGCGGGGGGGGCGACTATGGCTACACCTTC
length: 15
J: TRBJ1-2
V: TRBV6-5
size: -
D: -

CDR3: CASTQAPGGYTF
DNA: TGTGCCAGTACCCAGGCCCCAGGAGGCTACACCTTC
length: 12
J: TRBJ1-2
V: TRBV19
size: few
D: -

CDR3: CASSFRDTPSSYNEQFF
DNA: TGTGCCAGCTCATTTCGGGACACCCCGAGCTCCTACAATGAGCAGTTCTTC
length: 17
J: TRBJ2-1
V: TRBV18
size: -
D: -

CDR3: CASSPRQGQGMAGNTIYF
DNA: TGTGCCAGCTCACCACGACAGGGACAGGGAATGGCTGGAAACACCATATATTTT
length: 18
J: TRBJ1-3
V: TRBV18
size: few
D: TRBD1

CDR3: CASSLPGGRANEQFF
DNA: TGTGCCAGCAGCCTTCCGGGCGGGAGAGCGAATGAGCAGTTCTTC
length: 15
J: TRBJ2-1
V: TRBV28
size: -
D: TRBD2

CDR3: CATSRSRGFGELFF
DNA: TGTGCCACCAGCAGGTCCAGGGGGTTCGGGGAGCTGTTTTTT
length: 14
J: TRBJ2-2
V: TRBV15
size: -
D: TRBD1

CDR3: CASSFAGQAYNEQFF
DNA: TGTGCCAGCAGCTTCGCGGGACAGGCGTACAATGAGCAGTTCTTC
length: 15
J: TRBJ2-1
V: TRBV7-3
size: -
D: TRBD1

CDR3: CASSPRLAEVSFYNEQFF
DNA: TGTGCCAGCAGTCCCAGACTAGCGGAGGTCTCTTTCTACAATGAGCAGTTCTTC
length: 18
J: TRBJ2-1
V: TRBV28
size: -
D: TRBD2